This T cell receptor (beta chain) was sequenced in a study of blood T cell repertoires in COVID-19. Produced via immunoSEQ multiplex PCR; TCRdb's table is partial and in-frame only. The data contain 43,000 or so clones, approximately 86% of them singletons. The sequenced sample was peripheral blood. This receptor was identified in a woman older than 75 with active COVID-19.

CDR3 amino acids: CASSSVGGVSEQYF. The DNA for the CDR3 is TGTGCCAGCAGCTCGGTTGGAGGGGTCAGTGAGCAGTACTTC. The chain joins TRBV11-2 to TRBJ2-7; D might be TRBD2 (6 bases). The V and J ends lost 4 bases and 7 bases respectively, with 17 bases between them. The CDR3 covers 14 residues. The germline V gene encodes CDR1 SGHAT and CDR2 FQNNGV.